What follows are 2 T cell receptor beta chains derived from one specimen sequenced in a study of CD8+ T cells in alopecia areata. Extraction and reverse transcription of RNA yielded cDNA as the sequencing template. The method was immunoSEQ multiplex PCR; TCRdb's version includes in-frame clones alone and lacks a portion of them. The sample has about 270,000 clones, about 62% seen once; the top ten hold about 0.88%. This sample's treatment: oral pan-JAK inhibitor, 5-10 mg twice daily. The sequenced sample was CD4+ T cells sorted from blood, obtained at approximately week 52, from a patient treated with tofacitinib. These receptors came from a human donor with alopecia areata.

The chain links TRBV25-1 to TRBJ1-2; 7 bases are shared with TRBD1. V shed 6 bases, J shed 3 bases, and the junction held 4 bases outside the gene matches. Per germline, CDR1 MGHDK and CDR2 SYGVNS. The CDR3 totals 13 residues. CDR3 in DNA: TGTGCCAGCAGGATGCAGGGGGACTATGGCTACACCTTC. Amino acids: CASRMQGDYGYTF.

This clone was picked up a small number of times. A read error may account for a junction end that differs from germline. V is TRBV7-7 and J is TRBJ2-1, with D unclear. The germline V gene has CDR1 SSHAT and CDR2 FNYEAQ (reference sequence). This CDR3 is 14 amino acids long. The CDR3 sequence is CASSLAGNHNEQFF. The CDR3 DNA follows: TGTGCTAGCAGCTTGGCCGGTAACCACAATGAGCAGTTCTTC.